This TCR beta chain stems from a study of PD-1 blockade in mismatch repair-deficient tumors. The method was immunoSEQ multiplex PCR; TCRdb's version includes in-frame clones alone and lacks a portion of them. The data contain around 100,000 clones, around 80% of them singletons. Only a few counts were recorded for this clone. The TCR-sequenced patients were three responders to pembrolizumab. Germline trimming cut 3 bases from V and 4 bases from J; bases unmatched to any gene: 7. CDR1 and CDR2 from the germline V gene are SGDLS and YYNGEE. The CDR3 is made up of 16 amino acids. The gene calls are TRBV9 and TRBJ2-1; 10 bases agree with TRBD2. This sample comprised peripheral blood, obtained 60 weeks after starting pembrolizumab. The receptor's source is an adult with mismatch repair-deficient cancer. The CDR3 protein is CASSGKAGGPYNEQFF. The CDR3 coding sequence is TGTGCCAGCAGCGGGAAAGCGGGAGGGCCTTACAATGAGCAGTTCTTC.